This T cell receptor beta chain appears in the sequencing data of a study of metastatic and nonmetastatic thyroid tumors. Study at large: Comparative analysis of repertoires was undertaken across blood and tumor or nodule tissue obtained from malignant and benign thyroid patients. Study-level points and caveats: Malignant thyroid tumors reportedly exceeded benign nodules significantly in TCR beta diversity, with the difference appearing in blood and tumor.

Nobody among the patients had been given any treatment before thyroid surgery. Germline V CDR1 and CDR2: SGHKS, YYEKEE (reference sequence). V was trimmed by 9 bases and J by 1 base, leaving 12 bases between them. The CDR3 covers 13 residues. TCRdb recomputed clones from the PCR reads via MiXCR. The sample contains about 17,000 clones, 16% of which appear only once. This clone was found many times. Its antigen is unidentified. The origin of this receptor is a male donor with papillary thyroid cancer or a benign thyroid nodule (not recorded which). Some clones in this sample may be carry-over from other donors' samples. What was sequenced was blood. The chain is built from TRBV5-5 and TRBJ2-3, with D unclear. CDR3 bases: TGTGCCACCAACCCCCAGGGCACAGATACGCAGTATTTT. This sequence encodes CATNPQGTDTQYF. The whole variable domain, remainder taken from reference TRBV5-5 and TRBJ2-3, is DAGVTQSPTHLIKTRGQQVTLRCSPISGHKSVSWYQQVLGQGPQFIFQYYEKEERGRGNFPDRFSARQFPNYSSELNVNALLLGDSALYLCATNPQGTDTQYFGPGTRLTVL.